This TCR beta chain came from a study of T cell responses to AZD1222 COVID-19 vaccine. Study outcomes and limitations: Across the whole spike, CD4 TCRs peaked at regions 160-218 and 743-854.

Clones were read by immunoSEQ multiplex PCR, and TCRdb kept only the in-frame ones, dropping some. The data contain more than 250,000 clones, over 90% of them singletons. As concerns this clone: Its specificity is unknown.

Germline assignment: CDR1 MDHEN and CDR2 SYDVKM. V lost 5 bases to trimming and J lost 2 bases; unmatched junction nucleotides: 7. The CDR3 runs to 15 residues. The chain combines TRBV28 with TRBJ1-2; 8 positions agree with TRBD1. The source material was peripheral blood, sampled on day 0 of AZD1222 vaccination. The TCR was taken from an adult in good health. DNA for the CDR3: TGTGCCAGCAGTATGGACAGGGAGGGAAACTATGGCTACACCTTC. This codes for CASSMDREGNYGYTF.